Below are 32 T cell receptor beta chains sequenced from a single sample in a study of T cell responses to AZD1222 COVID-19 vaccine. TCRdb's copy holds only in-frame clones and misses some; the assay was immunoSEQ multiplex PCR. The table lists about 110,000 clones, roughly four fifths of them singletons. The source material was peripheral blood, sampled on day 0 of AZD1222 vaccination. The source is an adult in good health.

The chain uses TRBV19 and TRBJ1-4; TRBD1 matches 8 bases. The germline gives CDR1 LNHDA, CDR2 SQIVND (reference sequence). The CDR3 runs to 17 residues. Trimming took 0 bases from V and 3 from J; bases not matched to a gene: 6. This CDR3 reads CASSIDPQGAANEKLFF. Written as DNA, the CDR3 is TGTGCCAGTAGTATAGACCCTCAGGGGGCGGCTAATGAAAAACTGTTTTTT.

The chain links TRBV5-6 to TRBJ1-1, with D tentatively TRBD1 (6 bases). The V and J ends lost 4 bases and 6 bases respectively, with 16 bases between them. Per germline, CDR1 SGHDT and CDR2 YYEEEE. The CDR3 length is 14 residues. This chain's CDR3 is CASSRRGGVAEAFF. The CDR3 coding sequence is TGTGCCAGCAGCCGGCGGGGGGGCGTAGCTGAAGCTTTCTTT. The entire variable domain, with the rest obtained from reference TRBV5-6 and TRBJ1-1, is as follows: DAGVTQSPTHLIKTRGQQVTLRCSPKSGHDTVSWYQQALGQGPQFIFQYYEEEERQRGNFPDRFSGHQFPNYSSELNVNALLLGDSALYLCASSRRGGVAEAFFGQGTRLTVV.

J is TRBJ1-4 and V is TRBV4-1; no definite D call. CDR1 and CDR2 (germline): MGHRA, YSYEKL. CDR3 length: 11 amino acids. Trimming stripped 3 bases from V and 9 bases from J, with 5 bases between. The CDR3 reads CASSHSQKLFF. DNA of the CDR3: TGCGCCAGCAGCCATAGCCAAAAACTGTTTTTT.

The chain recombines TRBV6-5 with TRBJ2-1, with a weak D call TRBD2 (5 bases). V lost 6 bases to trimming and J lost 4 bases, with 13 bases between them. This CDR3 is built from 14 residues. In germline, CDR1 is MNHEY, CDR2 SVGAGI. This CDR3 reads CASREAGLYNEQFF. The CDR3 DNA follows: TGTGCCAGCAGGGAGGCCGGGCTATACAATGAGCAGTTCTTC.

The chain carries TRBV10-2 and TRBJ2-3; 11 nucleotides line up with TRBD2. The CDR3 contains 19 residues. The junction had 19 bases not matched to a gene; V was cut back by 8 bases and J by 3 bases. Germline CDR1 is WSHSY and CDR2 is SAAADI. Here the CDR3 DNA reads TGCGCCAGCGTGGCAGGGCCTAGCGGGAGGCGCCTCCAAACAGATACGCAGTATTTT. Translated: CASVAGPSGRRLQTDTQYF.

The V and J genes are TRBV5-1 and TRBJ2-5; D is unclear. Trimming stripped 0 bases from V and 5 bases from J, with 14 bases between. CDR1 SGHRS and CDR2 YFSETQ come from the germline V gene. The CDR3 runs 15 residues. The CDR3 sequence: CASSLDPPPTETQYF. Written as DNA, the CDR3 is TGCGCCAGCAGCTTGGATCCCCCCCCTACCGAGACCCAGTACTTC.

The chain couples TRBV4-3 to TRBJ2-5, with 9 bases identical to TRBD1. V was clipped by 5 bases and J by 4 bases; unmatched bases: 2. The CDR3 contains 13 residues. Germline V gene sequence: CDR1 LGHNA, CDR2 YSLEER. The CDR3 coding sequence is TGCGCCAGCAGCATGGACAGGGGAGAGACCCAGTACTTC. It codes for CASSMDRGETQYF.

The genes are TRBV9 and TRBJ1-3; D gene uncertain. V was cut by 3 bases and J by 0 bases, with 16 bases left in between. CDR3 length: 17 residues. Per germline, CDR1 SGDLS and CDR2 YYNGEE. The CDR3 loop is CASSAGGTAYSGNTIYF. The CDR3 nucleotides read TGTGCCAGCAGCGCGGGAGGAACCGCTTACTCTGGAAACACCATATATTTT. Variable domain in full (rest from reference TRBV9 and TRBJ1-3): DSGVTQTPKHLITATGQRVTLRCSPRSGDLSVYWYQQSLDQGLQFLIQYYNGEERAKGNILERFSAQQFPDLHSELNLSSLELGDSALYFCASSAGGTAYSGNTIYFGEGSWLTVV.

The chain carries TRBV18 and TRBJ2-7; D perhaps matches TRBD2 (5 bases). V was trimmed by 3 bases and J by 6 bases, leaving 12 bases between them. The CDR3 extends over 13 amino acids. Germline V gene sequence: CDR1 KGHSH, CDR2 LQKENI. DNA of the CDR3: TGTGCCAGCTCACCCGGGTTGGGGAGCGAGCAGTACTTC. Its translation is CASSPGLGSEQYF. Variable domain in full (rest from reference TRBV18 and TRBJ2-7): NAGVMQNPRHLVRRRGQEARLRCSPMKGHSHVYWYRQLPEEGLKFMVYLQKENIIDESGMPKERFSAEFPKEGPSILRIQQVVRGDSAAYFCASSPGLGSEQYFGPGTRLTVT.

The CDR3 protein is CASSPTGLSNQPQHF. The CDR3 DNA reads as TGCGCCAGCAGCCCGACAGGTCTTAGCAATCAGCCCCAGCATTTT. The chain is built from TRBV5-1 and TRBJ1-5, with D possibly matching TRBD1 (6 bases). The CDR3 spans 15 residues. Per the germline V gene, CDR1 is SGHRS and CDR2 is YFSETQ. V dropped 4 bases and J dropped 0 bases, with 11 bases sitting between them.

The rearrangement links TRBV5-8 to TRBJ1-5; a possible D gene is TRBD1 (5 bases). The CDR3 extends over 18 amino acids. Per the germline V gene, CDR1 is SGHTS and CDR2 is YDEGEE. V was clipped by 0 bases and J by 9 bases, with 25 bases between them. CDR3 in amino acids: CASSLAGLAIGVASPQHF. CDR3 nucleotides: TGTGCCAGCAGCTTGGCGGGACTCGCAATCGGGGTGGCTTCGCCCCAGCATTTT.

This chain joins TRBV3-1 (or the pseudogene TRBV3-2) and TRBJ1-1; D is unclear. V was pared by 2 bases and J by 2 bases, with 21 bases between. The CDR3 extends over 18 amino acids. Germline CDR1 and CDR2: LGHDT and YNNKEL (reference sequence). The CDR3 nucleotides read TGTGCCAGCAGCCAACGTCCAGAAGCCAGGTGGAGTAACACTGAAGCTTTCTTT. Residues: CASSQRPEARWSNTEAFF.

The chain carries TRBV7-2 and TRBJ2-5, with 14 bases matching TRBD2. V was pared by 1 base and J by 8 bases, with 6 bases of the junction left unmatched. The germline V gene has CDR1 SGHTA and CDR2 FQGNSA. The CDR3 is 16 residues long. The CDR3 sequence is CASSLGRGLAGVTQYF. The CDR3 DNA follows: TGTGCCAGCAGCTTAGGCAGGGGACTAGCGGGAGTAACCCAGTACTTC.

The chain is built from TRBV4-2 and TRBJ2-7; 11 bases agree with TRBD2. Germline assignment: CDR1 LGHNA and CDR2 YNFKEQ. The CDR3 is made up of 16 amino acids. Unmatched junction bases numbered 6, after V lost 1 base and J lost 4 bases. The CDR3 spells CASSQVSGTSGYEQYF. The CDR3 DNA is TGTGCCAGCAGCCAAGTGTCGGGGACTAGCGGATACGAGCAGTACTTC.

The J gene is TRBJ2-7, the V gene TRBV19; TRBD2 matches at 12 bases. V dropped 5 bases and J dropped 3; count of bases not matched to a gene: 5. Germline loops: CDR1 LNHDA, CDR2 SQIVND (reference sequence). This CDR3 contains 15 residues. The CDR3 loop reads CASSRTSGDLYEQYF. Written as DNA, the CDR3 is TGTGCCAGTAGTCGGACTAGCGGGGACCTCTACGAGCAGTACTTC. The whole variable domain, filled in from reference TRBV19 and TRBJ2-7, reads DGGITQSPKYLFRKEGQNVTLSCEQNLNHDAMYWYRQDPGQGLRLIYYSQIVNDFQKGDIAEGYSVSREKKESFPLTVTSAQKNPTAFYLCASSRTSGDLYEQYFGPGTRLTVT.

The rearrangement uses TRBV9 and TRBJ1-2; no definite D call. The CDR3 contains 15 residues. The V gene's germline CDR1 is SGDLS and CDR2 YYNGEE. Between the trimmed V and J ends, which lost 0 bases and 3 bases, there was a span of 12 bases. CDR3 amino acids: CASSVDGGSDYGYTF. As DNA, the CDR3 is TGTGCCAGCAGCGTAGACGGAGGGTCGGACTATGGCTACACCTTC.

The V gene is TRBV10-2, the J gene TRBJ2-7; maybe TRBD1 (6 bases). V was shortened by 3 bases and J by 3 bases, with 12 bases between the two germline ends. The CDR3 length is 14 residues. Per germline, CDR1 WSHSY and CDR2 SAAADI. The CDR3 sequence is CASSDGQRYYEQYF. The CDR3 DNA sequence: TGCGCCAGCAGTGACGGACAGCGATACTACGAGCAGTACTTC.

This rearrangement joins TRBV2 to TRBJ1-3; TRBD1 agrees at 8 bases. The junction had 3 bases not matched to a gene; V was cut back by 11 bases and J by 0 bases. Germline V gene lookup returns CDR1 SNHLY and CDR2 FYNNEI. This CDR3 region has 13 residues. For the CDR3, the DNA is TGTGCCGGACAGGGAGCCTCTGGAAACACCATATATTTT. It specifies CAGQGASGNTIYF.

This clone appeared once. The CDR3 is CASSLLDRVNTEAFF. The DNA of the CDR3 is TGTGCCAGCAGTTTGTTGGACAGGGTGAACACTGAAGCTTTCTTT. The J gene is TRBJ1-1, the V gene TRBV27; 8 bases are a match to TRBD1. This CDR3 spans 15 amino acids. Per germline, CDR1 MNHEY and CDR2 SMNVEV (reference sequence). The ends lost 3 bases at V and 0 bases at J; junction bases unmatched: 3.

The rearrangement uses TRBV9 and TRBJ1-5, with D unresolved. Trimming removed 3 bases at V and 3 bases at J, with 13 bases between. Germline CDR1 and CDR2: SGDLS and YYNGEE. The CDR3 loop spans 15 amino acids. The CDR3 DNA reads TGTGCCAGCAGCGCAGAGGGTTCGTACAATCAGCCCCAGCATTTT. This encodes CASSAEGSYNQPQHF.

The V gene is TRBV5-1, the J gene TRBJ1-2; D ambiguous. V gave up 3 bases and J gave up 7 bases, with 10 bases separating them. The germline V gene encodes CDR1 SGHRS and CDR2 YFSETQ. The CDR3 spans 12 residues. The CDR3 loop reads CASSSEEGGYTF. In DNA, the CDR3 is TGCGCCAGCAGCTCGGAGGAGGGTGGCTACACCTTC.

This clone was seen a handful of times. The gene calls are TRBV14 and TRBJ1-1; tentative D call: TRBD1 (5 bases). V was clipped by 5 bases and J by 4 bases, with 17 bases between them. CDR1 and CDR2 from the germline V gene are SGHDN and FVKESK. CDR3 length equals 15 residues. In nucleotides, the CDR3 is TGTGCCAGCAGCAGACCCGGGACGACTATCACTGAAGCTTTCTTT. Its protein is CASSRPGTTITEAFF. Filled out from reference TRBV14 and TRBJ1-1, the complete variable domain reads EAGVTQFPSHSVIEKGQTVTLRCDPISGHDNLYWYRRVMGKEIKFLLHFVKESKQDESGMPNNRFLAERTGGTYSTLKVQPAELEDSGVYFCASSRPGTTITEAFFGQGTRLTVV.

J is TRBJ2-1 and V is TRBV9; 12 bases align to TRBD2. The CDR3 loop spans 15 amino acids. V shed 4 bases, J shed 4 bases, and the junction held 3 bases outside the gene matches. The germline V gene has CDR1 SGDLS and CDR2 YYNGEE. The CDR3 reads CASSPSGGAYNEQFF. DNA of the CDR3: TGTGCCAGCAGCCCTAGCGGGGGGGCTTACAATGAGCAGTTCTTC.

This chain links TRBV9 with TRBJ1-3; D call uncertain. V lost 4 bases and J 0 bases, leaving 17 bases between the germline ends. This CDR3 region has 17 residues. The germline CDR1 and CDR2 sequences are SGDLS and YYNGEE. CDR3 protein: CASSPRPEGYSGNTIYF. Here the CDR3 DNA reads TGTGCCAGCAGCCCCCGGCCGGAAGGGTACTCTGGAAACACCATATATTTT.

The V gene is TRBV27, the J gene TRBJ1-1; TRBD1 matches at 7 bases. The CDR3 consists of 15 residues. V dropped 3 bases and J dropped 2; count of bases not matched to a gene: 6. CDR1 is MNHEY and CDR2 is SMNVEV in the germline V gene (reference sequence). The CDR3 DNA is TGTGCCAGCAGTTTGTCCGACAGGGTTAACACTGAAGCTTTCTTT. Amino acid sequence: CASSLSDRVNTEAFF.

The rearrangement joins TRBV2 to TRBJ1-2; no clear D gene. Germline-derived CDR1 and CDR2 are SNHLY and FYNNEI. There are 10 residues in the CDR3. Trimming removed 0 bases from V and 9 bases from J, with 2 bases in between. The CDR3 sequence: CASSEASYTF. The CDR3, as DNA: TGTGCCAGCAGTGAAGCAAGCTACACCTTC.

V gene TRBV19 combines with J gene TRBJ2-5, with TRBD1 as a possible D gene (6 bases). Germline CDR1 is LNHDA and CDR2 is SQIVND (reference sequence). The CDR3 has 15 residues. V was clipped by 1 base and J by 1 base, with 10 bases between them. CDR3 protein: CASSIGAGVQETQYF. The CDR3 bases are TGTGCCAGTAGTATAGGGGCAGGGGTCCAAGAGACCCAGTACTTC.

The genes are TRBV12-3 or TRBV12-4 and TRBJ2-7; a possible D gene is TRBD2 (5 bases). V lost 3 bases and J lost 3, with 9 bases in between. The CDR3 has 13 amino acids. The CDR3 nucleotides read TGTGCCAGCAGTTTTACGGGATACTACGAGCAGTACTTC. This gives the protein CASSFTGYYEQYF.

This clone has more than one count but fewer than ten. In DNA form, the CDR3 reads TGTGCCAGCAGTTTGACTAGCGGGGACATCTACGAGCAGTACTTC. It specifies CASSLTSGDIYEQYF. This sequence joins TRBV5-5 and TRBJ2-7, with 11 bases fitting TRBD2. CDR3 length: 15 residues. Trimming took 5 bases from V and 3 from J; bases not matched to a gene: 7. Germline V gene lookup returns CDR1 SGHKS and CDR2 YYEKEE (reference sequence). The full variable domain, its missing parts supplied by reference TRBV5-5 and TRBJ2-7, is DAGVTQSPTHLIKTRGQQVTLRCSPISGHKSVSWYQQVLGQGPQFIFQYYEKEERGRGNFPDRFSARQFPNYSSELNVNALLLGDSALYLCASSLTSGDIYEQYFGPGTRLTVT.

The J gene is TRBJ2-7, the V gene TRBV5-5; D uncertain. This CDR3 is built from 14 residues. Trimming stripped 4 bases from V and 4 bases from J, with 15 bases between. Germline V CDR1 and CDR2: SGHKS, YYEKEE (reference sequence). In DNA, the CDR3 is TGTGCCAGCAGCCCAAATGGTGTGGATTACGAGCAGTACTTC. Its translation: CASSPNGVDYEQYF.

The V gene is TRBV7-9, the J gene TRBJ1-4; the match to TRBD1 covers 10 bases. Germline trimming cut 6 bases from V and 8 bases from J; bases unmatched to any gene: 6. The CDR3 contains 14 residues. Per the germline V gene, CDR1 is SEHNR and CDR2 is FQNEAQ (reference sequence). As DNA, the CDR3 is TGTGCCAGCAGGGCTCCGGGACAGGGGGAAAAACTGTTTTTT. As protein: CASRAPGQGEKLFF.

The chain recombines TRBV19 with TRBJ2-2, with TRBD1 matching 8 bases. The germline V gene has CDR1 LNHDA and CDR2 SQIVND (reference sequence). The CDR3 extends over 16 amino acids. The V segment lost 7 bases and the J segment 2 bases; nucleotides outside the gene matches: 9. The CDR3 sequence: CASTRGTGENTGELFF. In nucleotides, the CDR3 is TGTGCCAGTACCAGGGGGACAGGTGAAAACACCGGGGAGCTGTTTTTT.